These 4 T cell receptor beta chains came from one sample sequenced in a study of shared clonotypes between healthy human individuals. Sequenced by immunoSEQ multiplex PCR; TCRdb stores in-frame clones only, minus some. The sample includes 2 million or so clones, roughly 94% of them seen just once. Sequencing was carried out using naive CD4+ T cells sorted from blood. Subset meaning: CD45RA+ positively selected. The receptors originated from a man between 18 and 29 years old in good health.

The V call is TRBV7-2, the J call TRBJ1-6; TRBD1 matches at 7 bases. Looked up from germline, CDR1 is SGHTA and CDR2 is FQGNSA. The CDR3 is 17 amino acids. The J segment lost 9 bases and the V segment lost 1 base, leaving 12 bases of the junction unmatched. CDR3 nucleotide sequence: TGTGCCAGCAGCTTAGGAGTTTTAACAGGGGAAGGTTCACCCCTCCACTTT. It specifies CASSLGVLTGEGSPLHF.

CDR3 in amino acids: CASSQGTGGKETQYF. CDR3 nucleotides: TGCGCCAGCAGCCAAGGGACAGGAGGAAAAGAGACCCAGTACTTC. The chain uses TRBV4-1 and TRBJ2-5; 7 bases line up with TRBD1. Germline assignment: CDR1 MGHRA and CDR2 YSYEKL. There are 15 residues in the CDR3. The ends lost 1 base at V and 3 bases at J; junction bases unmatched: 5.

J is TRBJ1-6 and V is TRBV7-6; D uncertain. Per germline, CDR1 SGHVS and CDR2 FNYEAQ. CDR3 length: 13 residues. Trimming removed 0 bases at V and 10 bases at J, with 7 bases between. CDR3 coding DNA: TGTGCCAGCAGCTTAGCTTCGGGCTCACCCCTCCACTTT. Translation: CASSLASGSPLHF.

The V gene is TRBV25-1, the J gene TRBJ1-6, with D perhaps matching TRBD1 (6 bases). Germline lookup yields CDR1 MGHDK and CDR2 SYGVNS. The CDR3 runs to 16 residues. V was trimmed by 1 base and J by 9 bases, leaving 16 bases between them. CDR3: CASSEWGRGWGSPLHF. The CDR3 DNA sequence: TGTGCCAGCAGTGAATGGGGCAGGGGTTGGGGTTCACCCCTCCACTTT.